The source of this T cell receptor (beta chain) is a study of T cells in Graves' hyperthyroidism and ophthalmopathy. RNA transcripts provided the source from which TCR beta CDR3 regions were amplified. Carried out on the TCR CDR3, a first-round RT-PCR used the HTBI primer set. TCRdb reanalysed the multiplex PCR reads using MiXCR and keeps one entry per CDR3 protein. The data contain a few hundred thousand distinct CDR3 sequences, more than 12% of them singletons. Hyperthyroidism of Graves' type that showed no ophthalmopathy progression within 18 months was stable. The germline V gene has CDR1 MNHNY and CDR2 SVGAGI (reference sequence). The ends were cut back, 0 bases at V and 5 bases at J, with 23 bases in the middle. The CDR3 loop spans 19 amino acids.

The chain carries TRBV6-6 and TRBJ2-1; a possible D gene is TRBD2 (6 bases). The sample comprised blood. This TCR was recovered from a woman in her twenties or thirties with Graves' hyperthyroidism. CDR3 region: CASSYSQTRAGSRNNEQFF. The CDR3 nucleotides are TGTGCCAGCAGTTACTCGCAAACACGGGCGGGGAGCCGGAACAATGAGCAGTTCTTC.